Below, 9 T cell receptor beta chains from the same sample are listed, as sequenced in a study of immune characterization of retroperitoneal liposarcoma. TCRdb used MiXCR to reprocess the PCR reads, holding one entry per CDR3 protein. Of about 10,000 distinct CDR3 sequences listed, 25% to 35% are singletons. The sequencing input was tumor tissue. All receptors derive from a female donor with retroperitoneal liposarcoma.

In this sample, this clonotype turned up once. V usage is TRBV7-2 and J usage is TRBJ2-3, with 7 bases aligning to TRBD2. The DNA end is a closer match to TRBJ2-1, so the J assignment may be wrong. Germline V CDR1 and CDR2: SGHTA, FQGNSA. The CDR3 consists of 17 residues. This CDR3 is CASSFPRSGTSTDTQFF. The CDR3 DNA reads TGTGCCAGCAGCTTTCCACGAAGCGGGACCAGCACAGATACGCAGTTCTTC.

This clonotype has at least ten counts. The chain recombines TRBV11-3 with TRBJ2-1, with 7 nucleotides matching TRBD2. Per the germline V gene, CDR1 is SGHNT and CDR2 is YENEEA. There are 12 residues in the CDR3. V lost 8 bases to trimming and J lost 10 bases; unmatched junction nucleotides: 8. CDR3 DNA: TGTGCCAGCGAGGGACTATCCTACGAGCAGTTCTTC. It translates to CASEGLSYEQFF.

This clonotype was seen more than once but under ten times. This sequence may be a read error, since a much larger clone differs from it by one base. The CDR3 DNA sequence: TGTGCCAGCAGTTTAGGATCGGGCCCTAAAGGCGGCAAAAACATTCAGTTCTTC. Its translation is CASSLGSGPKGGKNIQFF. V and J are TRBV27 and TRBJ2-1; no definite D call. V lost 2 bases and J 13 bases, leaving 30 bases between the germline ends. The length of the CDR3 is 18 residues. Germline V lookup: CDR1 MNHEY, CDR2 SMNVEV (reference sequence).

This clonotype appeared a few times. V is TRBV12-5 and J is TRBJ2-1, with 8 bases identical to TRBD1. Germline CDR1 reads LGHNT; CDR2 reads FRNRAP. CDR3 length equals 14 residues. V shed 4 bases, J shed 13 bases, and the junction held 12 bases outside the gene matches. CDR3 bases: TGTGCTAGTGGTTACACCGACAGGGGAGAGACCCAGTTCTTC. The encoded protein is CASGYTDRGETQFF.

V and J are TRBV12-3 or TRBV12-4 and TRBJ1-2; D is perhaps TRBD1 (6 bases). The CDR3 contains 13 residues. V lost 3 bases, J lost 2 bases, and 7 bases lay in between. CDR3 nucleotides: TGTGCCAGCAGTTTGCAGGGGAACTATGGCTACACCTTC. It translates to CASSLQGNYGYTF.

The rearrangement links TRBV11-3 to TRBJ2-5, with TRBD2 matching 9 bases. V trimming: 1 base; J trimming: 2 bases; junction bases outside the gene matches: 2. CDR1 is SGHNT, CDR2 YENEEA, per germline. CDR3 length equals 15 residues. CDR3 sequence (DNA): TGTGCCAGCAGCTTAGGACTAGCGGAACAAGAGACCCAGTACTTC. Protein: CASSLGLAEQETQYF. Looking up the rest from reference TRBV11-3 and TRBJ2-5 gives the full variable domain: EAGVVQSPRYKIIEKKQPVAFWCNPISGHNTLYWYLQNLGQGPELLIRYENEEAVDDSQLPKDRFSAERLKGVDSTLKIQPAELGDSAVYLCASSLGLAEQETQYFGPGTRLLVL.

The chain joins TRBV11-2 to TRBJ1-5; tentatively, D is TRBD1 (6 bases). The CDR3 extends over 16 amino acids. V was trimmed by 1 base and J by 4 bases, leaving 14 bases between them. CDR1 SGHAT and CDR2 FQNNGV come from the germline V gene. The CDR3 spells CASSLGAGVDNQPQHF. The CDR3 coding sequence is TGTGCCAGCAGCTTAGGGGCAGGGGTAGATAATCAGCCCCAGCATTTT.

The J gene is TRBJ1-4, the V gene TRBV6-6, with D maybe TRBD1 (5 bases). Per germline, CDR1 MNHNY and CDR2 SVGAGI (reference sequence). The ends were cut back, 1 base at V and 8 bases at J, with 11 bases in the middle. The CDR3 is 14 amino acids. The CDR3 DNA is TGTGCCAGCAGTTACTGGGGGGGGGAGGAAAAACTGTTTTTT. This sequence encodes CASSYWGGEEKLFF.

The J gene is TRBJ2-7, the V gene TRBV7-2; D gene ambiguous. Germline V lookup: CDR1 SGHTA, CDR2 FQGNSA. The V end was cut by 5 bases, the J end by 3 bases, with 14 bases between. This CDR3 is 14 amino acids long. The CDR3 sequence is CASSARTAGYEQYF. The CDR3 DNA reads as TGTGCCAGCAGCGCCCGAACGGCTGGCTACGAGCAGTACTTC.